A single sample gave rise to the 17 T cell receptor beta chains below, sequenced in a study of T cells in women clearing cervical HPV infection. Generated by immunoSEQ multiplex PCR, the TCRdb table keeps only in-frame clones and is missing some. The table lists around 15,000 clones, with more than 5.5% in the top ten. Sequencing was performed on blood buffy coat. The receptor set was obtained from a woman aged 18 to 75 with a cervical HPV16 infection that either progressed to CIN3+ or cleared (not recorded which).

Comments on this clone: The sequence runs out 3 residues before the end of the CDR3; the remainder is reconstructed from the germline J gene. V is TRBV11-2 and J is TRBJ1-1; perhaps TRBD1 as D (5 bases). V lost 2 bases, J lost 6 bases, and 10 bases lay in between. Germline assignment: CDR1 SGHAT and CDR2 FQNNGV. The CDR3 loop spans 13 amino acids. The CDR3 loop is CASSLNQGAEAFF. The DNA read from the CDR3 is TGTGCCAGCAGCTTAAATCAGGGCGCTGAA.

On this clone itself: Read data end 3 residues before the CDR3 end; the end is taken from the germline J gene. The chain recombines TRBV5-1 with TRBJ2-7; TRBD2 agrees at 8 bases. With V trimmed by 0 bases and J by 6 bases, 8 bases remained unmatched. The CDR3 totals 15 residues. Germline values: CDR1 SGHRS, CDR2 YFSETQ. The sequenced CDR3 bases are TGCGCCAGCAGCTTGGATGGACTAGCTTTGAGCGAG. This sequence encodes CASSLDGLALSE. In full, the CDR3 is CASSLDGLALSEQYF.

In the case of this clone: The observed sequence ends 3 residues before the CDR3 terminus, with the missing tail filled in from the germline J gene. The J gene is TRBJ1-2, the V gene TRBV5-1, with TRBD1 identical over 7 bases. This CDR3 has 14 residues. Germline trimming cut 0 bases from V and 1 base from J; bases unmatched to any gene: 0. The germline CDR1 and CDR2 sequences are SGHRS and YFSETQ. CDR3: CASSLAGGNYGYTF. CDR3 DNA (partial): TGCGCCAGCAGCTTGGCAGGGGGTAACTATGGC.

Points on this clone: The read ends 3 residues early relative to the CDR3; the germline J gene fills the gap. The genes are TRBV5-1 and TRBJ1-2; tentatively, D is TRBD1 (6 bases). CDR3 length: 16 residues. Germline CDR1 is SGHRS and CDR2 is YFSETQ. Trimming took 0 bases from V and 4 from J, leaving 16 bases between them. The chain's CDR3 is CASSLGETGTAYGYTF. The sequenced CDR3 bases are TGCGCCAGCAGCTTGGGAGAAACAGGGACGGCCTATGGC.

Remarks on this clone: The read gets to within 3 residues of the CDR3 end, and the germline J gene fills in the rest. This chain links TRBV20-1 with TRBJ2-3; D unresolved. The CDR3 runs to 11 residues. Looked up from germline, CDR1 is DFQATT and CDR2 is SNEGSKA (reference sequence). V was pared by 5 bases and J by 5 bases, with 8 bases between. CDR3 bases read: TGCAGTGCTCACTTTTTAGATACG. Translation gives CSAHFLDT. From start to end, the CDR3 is CSAHFLDTQYF.

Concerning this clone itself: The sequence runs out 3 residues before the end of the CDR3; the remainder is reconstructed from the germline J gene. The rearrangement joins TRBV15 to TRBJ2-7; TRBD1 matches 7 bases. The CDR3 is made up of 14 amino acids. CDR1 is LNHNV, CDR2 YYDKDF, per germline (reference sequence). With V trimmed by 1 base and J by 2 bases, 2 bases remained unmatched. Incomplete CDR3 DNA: TGTGCCACCAGCAGAGCCGGGACAGCCTACGAG. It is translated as CATSRAGTAYE. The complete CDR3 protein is CATSRAGTAYEQYF. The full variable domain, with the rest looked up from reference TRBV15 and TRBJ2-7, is DAMVIQNPRYQVTQFGKPVTLSCSQTLNHNVMYWYQQKSSQAPKLLFHYYDKDFNNEADTPDNFQSRRPNTSFCFLDIRSPGLGDTAMYLCATSRAGTAYEQYFGPGTRLTVT.

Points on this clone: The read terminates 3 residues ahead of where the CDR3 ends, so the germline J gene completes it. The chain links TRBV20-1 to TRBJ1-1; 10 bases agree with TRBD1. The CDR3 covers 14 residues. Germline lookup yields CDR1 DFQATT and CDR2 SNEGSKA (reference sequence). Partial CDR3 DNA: TGCAGTGCTAGAGAGCCCGCCGGGACAGGGGAC. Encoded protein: CSAREPAGTGD. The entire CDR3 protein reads CSAREPAGTGDAFF.

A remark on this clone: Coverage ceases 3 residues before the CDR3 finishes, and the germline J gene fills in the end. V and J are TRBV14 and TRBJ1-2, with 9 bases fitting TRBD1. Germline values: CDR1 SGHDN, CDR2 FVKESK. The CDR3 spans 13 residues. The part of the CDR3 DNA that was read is TGTGCCAGCAGCCGTGGGACAGGGTCGGGC. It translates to CASSRGTGSG. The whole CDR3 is CASSRGTGSGYTF.

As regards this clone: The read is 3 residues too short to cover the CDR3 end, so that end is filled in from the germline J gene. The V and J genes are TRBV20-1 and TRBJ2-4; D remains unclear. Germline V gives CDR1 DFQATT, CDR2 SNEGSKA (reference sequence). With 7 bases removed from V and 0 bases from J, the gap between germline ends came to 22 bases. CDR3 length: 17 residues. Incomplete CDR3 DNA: TGCAGTGGTGCCTCAACTCCTTATGTCTCAGCCAAAAACATT. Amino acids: CSGASTPYVSAKNI. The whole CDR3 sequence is CSGASTPYVSAKNIQYF.

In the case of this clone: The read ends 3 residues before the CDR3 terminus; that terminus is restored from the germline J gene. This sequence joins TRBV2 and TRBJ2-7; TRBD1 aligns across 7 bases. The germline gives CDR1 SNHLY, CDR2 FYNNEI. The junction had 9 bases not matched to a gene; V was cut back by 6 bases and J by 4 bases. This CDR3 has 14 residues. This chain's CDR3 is CASSRQGRFYEQYF. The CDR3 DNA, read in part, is TGTGCCAGCAGCCGACAGGGACGTTTTTACGAG.

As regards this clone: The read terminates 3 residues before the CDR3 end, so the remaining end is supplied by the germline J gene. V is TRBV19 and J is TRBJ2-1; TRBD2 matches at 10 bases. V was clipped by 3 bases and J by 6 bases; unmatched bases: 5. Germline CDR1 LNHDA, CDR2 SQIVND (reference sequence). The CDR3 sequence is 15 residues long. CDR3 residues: CASSIMASGGNEQFF. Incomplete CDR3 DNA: TGTGCCAGTAGTATCATGGCTAGCGGGGGCAATGAG.

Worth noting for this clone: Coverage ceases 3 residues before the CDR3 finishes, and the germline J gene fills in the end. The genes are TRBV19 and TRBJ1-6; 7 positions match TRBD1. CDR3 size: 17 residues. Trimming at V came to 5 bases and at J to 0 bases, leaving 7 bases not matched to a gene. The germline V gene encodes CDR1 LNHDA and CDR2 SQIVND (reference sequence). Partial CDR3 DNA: TGTGCCAGTAGTGACAGGGAGAGGAGCTCCTATAATTCACCC. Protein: CASSDRERSSYNSP. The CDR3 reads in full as CASSDRERSSYNSPLHF.

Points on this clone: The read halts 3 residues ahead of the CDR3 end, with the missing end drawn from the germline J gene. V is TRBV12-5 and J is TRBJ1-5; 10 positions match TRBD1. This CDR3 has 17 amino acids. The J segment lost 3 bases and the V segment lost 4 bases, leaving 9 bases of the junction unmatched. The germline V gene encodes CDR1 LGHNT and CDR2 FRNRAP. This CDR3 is CASGSITGTGVNQPQHF. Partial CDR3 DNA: TGTGCTAGTGGTTCCATAACCGGGACAGGGGTCAATCAGCCC.

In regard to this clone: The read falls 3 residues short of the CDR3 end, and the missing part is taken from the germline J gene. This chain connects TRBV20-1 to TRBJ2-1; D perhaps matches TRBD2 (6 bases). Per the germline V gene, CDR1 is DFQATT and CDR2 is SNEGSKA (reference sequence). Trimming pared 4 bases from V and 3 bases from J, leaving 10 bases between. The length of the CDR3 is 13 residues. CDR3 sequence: CSAMAGLYNEQFF. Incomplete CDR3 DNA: TGCAGTGCTATGGCGGGGCTCTACAATGAG.

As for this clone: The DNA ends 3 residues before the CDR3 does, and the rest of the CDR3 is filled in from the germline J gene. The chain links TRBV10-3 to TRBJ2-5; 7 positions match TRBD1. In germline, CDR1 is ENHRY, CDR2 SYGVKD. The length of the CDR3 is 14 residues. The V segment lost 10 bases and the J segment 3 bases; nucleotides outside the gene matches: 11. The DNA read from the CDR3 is TGTGCCACCAAGGGGGCAGGAGATGAAGAGACC. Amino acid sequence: CATKGAGDEET. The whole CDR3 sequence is CATKGAGDEETQYF.

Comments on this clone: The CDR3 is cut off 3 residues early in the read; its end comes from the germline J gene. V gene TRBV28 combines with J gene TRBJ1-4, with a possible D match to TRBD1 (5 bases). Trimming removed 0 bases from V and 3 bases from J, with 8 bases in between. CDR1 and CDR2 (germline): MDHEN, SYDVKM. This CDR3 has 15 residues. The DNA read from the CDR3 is TGTGCCAGCAGTTTATGGGGGCTACCTAATGAAAAA. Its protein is CASSLWGLPNEK. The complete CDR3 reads CASSLWGLPNEKLFF.

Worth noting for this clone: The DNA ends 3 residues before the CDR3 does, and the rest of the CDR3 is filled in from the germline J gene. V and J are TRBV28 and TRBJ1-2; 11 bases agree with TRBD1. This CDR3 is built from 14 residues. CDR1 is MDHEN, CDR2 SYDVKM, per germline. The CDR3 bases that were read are TGTGCCAGCAGTTTATCGCGGACAGGGGGCGGC. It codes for CASSLSRTGGG. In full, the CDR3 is CASSLSRTGGGYTF.